This T cell receptor beta chain appears in the sequencing data of a study of blood T cells in healthy people across ages. A J-beta primer mix and a sample-barcoded 5' primer were used in a second PCR of roughly 6 to 12 cycles. TCRdb re-derived calls from the 5' RACE reads in MiXCR, one entry per CDR3 protein. The sample records around 1,900,000 distinct CDR3 sequences, 39% being singletons. The source of this sequence is a human donor in good health. The sequencing sample was made of blood.

The CDR3 region has the DNA TGCAGCGTTCTAACCGGGACAGGGTACTATGGCTACACCTTC. It translates to CSVLTGTGYYGYTF. This chain joins TRBV29-1 and TRBJ1-2, with 9 nucleotides matching TRBD1. Unmatched junction bases numbered 7, after V lost 5 bases and J lost 3 bases. The germline V gene has CDR1 SQVTM and CDR2 ANQGSEA. The CDR3 runs to 14 residues.